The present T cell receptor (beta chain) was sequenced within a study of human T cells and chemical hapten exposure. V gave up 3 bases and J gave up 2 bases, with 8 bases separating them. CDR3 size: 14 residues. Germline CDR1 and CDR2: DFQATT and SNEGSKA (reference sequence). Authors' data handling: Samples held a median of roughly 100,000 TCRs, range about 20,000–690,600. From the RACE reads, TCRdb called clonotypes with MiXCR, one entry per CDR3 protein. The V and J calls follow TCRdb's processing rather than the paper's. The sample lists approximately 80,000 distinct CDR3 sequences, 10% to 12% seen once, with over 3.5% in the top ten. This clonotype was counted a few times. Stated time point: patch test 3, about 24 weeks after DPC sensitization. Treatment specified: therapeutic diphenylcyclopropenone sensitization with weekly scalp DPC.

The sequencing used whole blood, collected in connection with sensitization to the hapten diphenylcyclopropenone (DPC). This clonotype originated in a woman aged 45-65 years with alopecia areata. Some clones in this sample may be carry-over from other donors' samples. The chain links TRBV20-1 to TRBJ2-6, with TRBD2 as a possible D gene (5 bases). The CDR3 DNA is TGCAGTGCTAGTCCGGGAACTGGGGCCAACGTCCTGACTTTC. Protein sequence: CSASPGTGANVLTF.